This record concerns one T cell receptor (beta chain) sequence. No antigen is known for it. Base qualities were left out, and no much larger clone turns up one base away. Library prep was done by RT-PCR. Data came from an Illumina HiSeq 2500. TCRdb reanalyzed the raw reads on its own, using fastp at Q25 for trimming and MiXCR for clone calling, and kept in-frame beta chains. Each entry merges the rows of one CDR3 protein and shows their most common DNA and genes. The sample includes about 310,000 distinct CDR3 sequences, with 21% observed a single time. The ten largest clones capture roughly a tenth of the sample. These data originate in a study of response to subunit inactivated influenza vaccine (dated by TCRdb to 2016 to 2019). Describing the broader study: To follow how T cells responded to a trivalent subunit inactivated influenza vaccine, the researchers relied on deep quantitative profiling of the T cell receptor repertoire. Results and caveats for the whole study, not just this receptor: The authors suggested that each seasonal influenza vaccination may recruit only a limited number of new T cells.

The V end gives up 0 bases and the J end 2 bases, leaving 7 bases in the junction not matched to a gene. The germline V gene (reference sequence) sets CDR1 to GTSNPN and CDR2 to SVGIG. Reading from cysteine to phenylalanine, the CDR3 counts 15 amino acids. This entry keeps only the CDR3 DNA: 45 bases, framed from base 1. The sequencing here drew on PBMCs from blood, taken approximately 20 months after vaccination. This TCR came from a man aged 50 to 69 who received an inactivated influenza vaccine. Donor details come from another sample of the same person, matched by shared clones. The chain is assembled from TRBV30 and TRBJ2-7, with TRBD1 matching 7 junction bases. The CDR3 protein: CAWSVRGRGTYEQYF. The nucleotides read TGTGCCTGGAGTGTTCGGGGCAGGGGGACCTACGAGCAGTACTTC.